This T cell receptor beta chain was captured in a study of identical twins. Trimming removed 0 bases from V and 6 bases from J; junction bases left unmatched: 0. Per the germline V gene, CDR1 is SGHDT and CDR2 is YYEEEE. This CDR3 is built from 13 residues. TCRdb reanalysed the 5' RACE reads using MiXCR and keeps one entry per CDR3 protein. The sample lists roughly 470,000 distinct CDR3 sequences, about 13% occurring once. Healthy Caucasians were all of the donors. This clonotype was seen ten or more times. These data were also filed under a second study, of yellow fever vaccine responses in identical twins. Turning to that study: Twin vaccine T cell responses reportedly seemed partly convergent, partly personalized.

This clonotype originated in a woman under 30 in good health. Sequencing was performed on CD4+ T cells sorted from blood. The chain recombines TRBV5-6 with TRBJ2-1; TRBD2 agrees at 7 bases. In DNA, the CDR3 is TGTGCCAGCAGCTTGGAGCGGGGCAATGAGCAGTTCTTC. This sequence encodes CASSLERGNEQFF.